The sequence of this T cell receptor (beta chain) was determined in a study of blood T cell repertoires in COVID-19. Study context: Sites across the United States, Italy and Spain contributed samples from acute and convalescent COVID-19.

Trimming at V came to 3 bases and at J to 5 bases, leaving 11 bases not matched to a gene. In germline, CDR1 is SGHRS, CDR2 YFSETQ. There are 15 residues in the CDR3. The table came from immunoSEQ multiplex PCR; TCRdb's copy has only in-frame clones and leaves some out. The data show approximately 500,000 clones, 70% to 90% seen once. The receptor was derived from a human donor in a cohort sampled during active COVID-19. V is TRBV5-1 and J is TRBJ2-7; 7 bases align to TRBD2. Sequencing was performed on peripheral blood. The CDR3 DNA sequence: TGCGCCAGCAGCTCGTTTAATGGACTAGGGAACGAGCAGTACTTC. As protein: CASSSFNGLGNEQYF.